The source of this TCR beta chain is a study of blood T cell repertoires in COVID-19. The protocol was immunoSEQ multiplex PCR, while the TCRdb copy is restricted to in-frame clones and leaves out a portion. The profile shows over 350,000 clones, 70% to 90% of them singletons. This receptor was obtained from a woman younger than 45 with active or convalescent COVID-19. The specimen was peripheral blood.

The CDR3 nucleotides are TGTGCCAGCAGCCGGGAAGGACAGGGGGCTCTAGGTGAAGCTTTCTTT. Its translation is CASSREGQGALGEAFF. The gene calls are TRBV4-2 and TRBJ1-1; 11 nucleotides line up with TRBD1. Losses at the gene ends were 4 bases for V and 7 bases for J; bases not matched to a gene: 11. Per germline, CDR1 LGHNA and CDR2 YNFKEQ. CDR3 size: 16 residues.